This T cell receptor beta chain was identified during a study of blood T cell repertoires in COVID-19. At the level of the study: Both acute and convalescent COVID-19 samples were obtained from the United States, Italy and Spain. T cells, B-cell-depleted T cells, or PBMCs provided the cDNA or gDNA that served as material.

Recruitment covered 20 to 25 US areas and drew participants whose ages spanned roughly 18 to 100 years. The germline gives CDR1 MDHEN, CDR2 SYDVKM. V lost 5 bases and J 0 bases, leaving 7 bases between the germline ends. CDR3 length: 14 residues. As processed by the authors: Estimation of nucleated cell counts relied on the amplification of reference gene primers. TCRdb keeps only in-frame clones here, not all; method: immunoSEQ multiplex PCR. The V and J calls and the clone size are those of that table, but D and trimming were determined from the DNA. Of 120,000 to 150,000 clones in the sample, approximately 88% were seen once.

The chain employs TRBV28 and TRBJ1-4; D is unclear. This clonotype originated in a woman between 25 and 40 years old with acute COVID-19. Specimen: PBMCs or T cells enriched from blood (not recorded which). CDR3 sequence: CASSDTATNEKLFF. Written as DNA, the CDR3 is TGTGCCAGCAGTGACACTGCAACTAATGAAAAACTGTTTTTT.